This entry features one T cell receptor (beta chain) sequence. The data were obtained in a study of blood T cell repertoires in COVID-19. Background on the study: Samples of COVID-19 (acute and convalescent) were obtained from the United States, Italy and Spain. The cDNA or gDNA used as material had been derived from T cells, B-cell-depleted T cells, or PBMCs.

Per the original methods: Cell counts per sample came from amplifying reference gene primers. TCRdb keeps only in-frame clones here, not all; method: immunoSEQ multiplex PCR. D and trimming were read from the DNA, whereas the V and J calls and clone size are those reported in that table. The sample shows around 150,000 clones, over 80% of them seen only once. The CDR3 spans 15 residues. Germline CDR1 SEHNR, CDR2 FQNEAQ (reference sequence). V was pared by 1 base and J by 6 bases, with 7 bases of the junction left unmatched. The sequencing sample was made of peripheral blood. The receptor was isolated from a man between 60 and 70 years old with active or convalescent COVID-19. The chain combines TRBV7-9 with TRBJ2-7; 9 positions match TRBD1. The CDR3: CASSLGAGQGFEQYF. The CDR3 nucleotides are TGTGCCAGCAGCTTAGGGGCGGGACAGGGTTTCGAGCAGTACTTC.